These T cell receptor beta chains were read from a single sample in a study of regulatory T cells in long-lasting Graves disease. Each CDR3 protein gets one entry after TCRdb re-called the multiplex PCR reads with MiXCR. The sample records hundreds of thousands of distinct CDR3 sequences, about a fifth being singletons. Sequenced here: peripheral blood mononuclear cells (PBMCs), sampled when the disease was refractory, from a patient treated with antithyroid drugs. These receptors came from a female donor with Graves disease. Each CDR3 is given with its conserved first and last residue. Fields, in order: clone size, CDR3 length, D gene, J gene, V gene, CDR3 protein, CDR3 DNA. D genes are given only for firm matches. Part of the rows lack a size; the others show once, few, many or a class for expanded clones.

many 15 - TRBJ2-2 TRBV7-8 CASSLGRDRIGELFF TGTGCCAGCAGCTTAGGTCGGGACCGCATTGGGGAGCTGTTTTTT
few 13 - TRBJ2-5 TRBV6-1 CASTPPEGETQYF TGTGCCAGTACCCCACCCGAAGGAGAGACCCAGTACTTC
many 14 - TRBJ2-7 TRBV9 CASSTLDSTYEQYF TGTGCCAGCAGCACACTTGACAGCACCTACGAGCAGTACTTC
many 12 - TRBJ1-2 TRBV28 CASSLRVRGYTF TGTGCCAGCAGTTTAAGGGTGCGTGGCTACACCTTC
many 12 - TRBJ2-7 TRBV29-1 CSVEDRWGEQYF TGCAGCGTTGAAGATCGGTGGGGGGAGCAGTACTTC
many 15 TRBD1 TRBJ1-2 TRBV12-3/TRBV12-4 CASSADRQGGYGYTF TGTGCCAGCAGTGCCGACCGACAGGGCGGCTATGGCTACACCTTC
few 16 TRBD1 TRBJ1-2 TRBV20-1 CSARPTTGMVNYGYTF TGCAGTGCTAGACCTACGACAGGGATGGTTAACTATGGCTACACCTTC
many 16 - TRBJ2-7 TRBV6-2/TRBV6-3 CASSAWRGGRYYEQYF TGTGCCAGCAGTGCGTGGAGGGGGGGCAGGTACTACGAGCAGTACTTC
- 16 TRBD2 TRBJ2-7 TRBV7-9 CASSFTGGRGPYEQYF TGTGCCAGCAGCTTTACGGGGGGTAGGGGCCCCTACGAGCAGTACTTC
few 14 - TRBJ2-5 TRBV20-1 CSARIDTNQETQYF TGCAGTGCTAGAATAGACACAAACCAAGAGACCCAGTACTTC
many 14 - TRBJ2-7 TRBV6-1 CASSDRTVSYEQYF TGTGCCAGCAGTGATCGGACAGTCTCCTACGAGCAGTACTTC
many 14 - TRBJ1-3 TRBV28 CASSFSVLGNTIYF TGTGCCAGCAGTTTCTCGGTATTGGGAAACACCATATATTTT
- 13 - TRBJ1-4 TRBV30 CAWGGTDNEKLFF TGTGCCTGGGGGGGAACAGATAATGAAAAACTGTTTTTT
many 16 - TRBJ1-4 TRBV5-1 CASSLVARTANEKLFF TGCGCCAGCAGCTTGGTTGCCCGGACAGCTAATGAAAAACTGTTTTTT
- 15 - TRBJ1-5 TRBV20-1 CSARNLNSGNQPQHF TGCAGTGCTAGAAACCTAAACTCGGGCAATCAGCCCCAGCATTTT
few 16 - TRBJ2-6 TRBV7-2 CASSLGRISGANVLTF TGTGCCAGCAGCCTGGGACGGATCTCTGGGGCCAACGTCCTGACTTTC
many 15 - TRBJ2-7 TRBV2 CASSDRAGTIYEQYF TGTGCCAGCAGTGATCGGGCAGGAACAATCTACGAGCAGTACTTC
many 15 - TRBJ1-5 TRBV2 CASSERQYSNQPQHF TGTGCCAGCAGTGAGCGGCAGTATAGCAATCAGCCCCAGCATTTT
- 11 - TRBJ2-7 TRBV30 CALETVYEQYF TGTGCCTTAGAAACAGTTTACGAGCAGTACTTC
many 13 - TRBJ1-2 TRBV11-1 CASSTPNRAGYTF TGTGCCAGCAGCACACCCAACAGGGCTGGCTACACCTTC
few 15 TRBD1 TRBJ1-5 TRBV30 CAWRGKGALDQPQHF TGTGCCTGGAGGGGGAAGGGGGCTCTCGATCAGCCCCAGCATTTT
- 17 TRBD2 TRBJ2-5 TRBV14 CASSQRTSGGAGETQYF TGTGCCAGCAGCCAAAGGACTAGCGGGGGGGCCGGCGAGACCCAGTACTTC
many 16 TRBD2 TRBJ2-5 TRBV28 CASSFQLAEYQETQYF TGTGCCAGCAGTTTTCAACTAGCGGAGTACCAAGAGACCCAGTACTTC
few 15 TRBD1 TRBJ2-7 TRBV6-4 CASSYSARGSYEQYF TGTGCCAGCAGTTACTCGGCCAGGGGGAGCTACGAGCAGTACTTC
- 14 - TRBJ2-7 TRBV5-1 CASSLSGARSEQYF TGCGCCAGCAGCTTGTCAGGGGCGAGGTCCGAGCAGTACTTC
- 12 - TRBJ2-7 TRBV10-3 CAISWTSYEQYF TGTGCCATCAGTTGGACAAGCTACGAGCAGTACTTC
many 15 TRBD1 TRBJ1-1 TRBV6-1 CASRTPTGGIPEAFF TGTGCCAGCAGAACTCCGACAGGGGGCATCCCTGAAGCTTTCTTT
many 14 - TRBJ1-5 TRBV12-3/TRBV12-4 CASTLSWGNQPQHF TGTGCCAGCACCTTAAGTTGGGGCAATCAGCCCCAGCATTTT
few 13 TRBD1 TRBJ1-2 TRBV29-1 CSVEAGTDYGYTF TGCAGCGTTGAAGCCGGGACAGATTATGGCTACACCTTC
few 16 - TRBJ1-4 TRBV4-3 CASSPGQTLTNEKLFF TGCGCCAGCAGCCCTGGACAGACCTTAACTAATGAAAAACTGTTTTTT
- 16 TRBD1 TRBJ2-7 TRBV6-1 CASSDRGLVSSYEQYF TGTGCCAGCAGTGACAGGGGGCTGGTTAGCTCCTACGAGCAGTACTTC
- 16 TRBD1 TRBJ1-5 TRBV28 CASSSTSGGSNQPQHF TGTGCCAGCAGTTCGACCTCAGGGGGGAGCAATCAGCCCCAGCATTTT
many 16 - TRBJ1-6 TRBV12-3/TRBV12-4 CASSRMGIQGNSPLHF TGTGCCAGCAGTCGAATGGGGATTCAGGGTAATTCACCCCTCCACTTT
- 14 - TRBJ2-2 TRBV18 CASSLGKDTGELFF TGTGCCAGCTCACTGGGGAAGGACACCGGGGAGCTGTTTTTT
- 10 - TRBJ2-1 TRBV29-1 CSAHSVEQFF TGCAGCGCCCACAGTGTTGAGCAGTTCTTC
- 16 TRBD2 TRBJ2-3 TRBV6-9 CASSLTSGGSGDTQYF TGTGCCAGCAGTTTGACTAGCGGGGGGTCGGGAGATACGCAGTATTTT
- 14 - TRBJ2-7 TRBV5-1 CASSLRVSPYEQYF TGCGCCAGCAGCTTGAGGGTCTCCCCATACGAGCAGTACTTC
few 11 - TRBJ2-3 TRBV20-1 CSAWGPDTQYF TGCAGTGCCTGGGGGCCAGATACGCAGTATTTT
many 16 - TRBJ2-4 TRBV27 CASSSPFQGSKNIQYF TGTGCCAGCAGTTCTCCATTTCAGGGAAGCAAGAACATTCAGTACTTC
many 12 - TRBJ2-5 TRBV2 CASSELEETQYF TGTGCCAGCAGTGAATTAGAAGAGACCCAGTACTTC
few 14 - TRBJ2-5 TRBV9 CASSVGRTQETQYF TGTGCCAGCAGCGTGGGGCGGACACAAGAGACCCAGTACTTC
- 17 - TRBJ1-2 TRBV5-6 CASRTRTLGRLNYGYTF TGTGCCAGCAGAACACGCACCCTCGGACGGCTTAACTATGGCTACACCTTC
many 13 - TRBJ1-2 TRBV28 CASSTPDIVGYTF TGTGCCAGCAGTACCCCGGACATTGTGGGCTACACCTTC
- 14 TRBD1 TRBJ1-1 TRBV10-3 CAIVAAGGSTEAFF TGTGCCATCGTAGCGGCAGGGGGAAGCACTGAAGCTTTCTTT
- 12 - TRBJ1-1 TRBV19 CASSIDVVGAFF TGTGCCAGTAGTATAGATGTAGTCGGGGCTTTCTTT
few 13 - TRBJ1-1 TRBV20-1 CSATSAVSTEAFF TGCAGTGCTACAAGTGCGGTGAGCACTGAAGCTTTCTTT
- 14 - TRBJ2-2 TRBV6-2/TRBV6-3 CASSYTGNTGELFF TGTGCCAGCAGTTACACAGGAAACACCGGGGAGCTGTTTTTT
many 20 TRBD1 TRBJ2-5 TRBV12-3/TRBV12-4 CASSLFHLGTGDAGEETQYF TGTGCCAGCAGTTTATTTCATTTGGGGACAGGGGACGCGGGTGAGGAGACCCAGTACTTC
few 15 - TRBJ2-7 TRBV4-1 CASSQGQGYSYEQYF TGCGCCAGCAGCCAAGGGCAGGGGTACTCCTACGAGCAGTACTTC